Listed here are 5 T cell receptor beta chains from one sample, sequenced in a study of shared clonotypes between healthy human individuals. This table comes from immunoSEQ multiplex PCR, and its TCRdb copy is limited to in-frame clones, with some not included. The data contain over 850,000 clones, around 78% of them seen just once; the ten biggest clones take up roughly 0.65%. Sequenced sample: memory CD4+ T cells from PBMCs. Subset specified: CD45RA-negative fraction. These receptors all stem from a man aged 18 to 35 in good health. Some clones in this sample may be carry-over from other donors' samples.

The chain has TRBV27 and TRBJ2-7; D possibly matches TRBD1 or TRBD2 (5 bases each). Germline loops: CDR1 MNHEY, CDR2 SMNVEV (reference sequence). The CDR3 spans 12 residues. V lost 6 bases, J lost 2 bases, and 8 bases lay in between. CDR3 sequence (DNA): TGTGCCAGCAGCCGAGGGGCCTACGAGCAGTACTTC. This gives the protein CASSRGAYEQYF.

The CDR3 region has the DNA TGCAGCGTTGAAGGGGGAAGGGGAGATACGCAGTATTTT. Amino acid sequence: CSVEGGRGDTQYF. The chain uses TRBV29-1 and TRBJ2-3, with D possibly being TRBD1 (5 bases). The CDR3 is 13 amino acids. Germline V lookup: CDR1 SQVTM, CDR2 ANQGSEA. Trimming left V 1 base short and J 5 bases short, with 10 bases between.

The genes are TRBV5-1 and TRBJ2-1, with 11 bases identical to TRBD2. CDR1 is SGHRS, CDR2 YFSETQ, per germline. The CDR3 is 17 amino acids. The V segment lost 1 base and the J segment 5 bases; nucleotides outside the gene matches: 8. CDR3 sequence: CASSLPGGTSGNNEQFF. CDR3 DNA: TGCGCCAGCAGCTTGCCGGGCGGGACTAGCGGAAACAATGAGCAGTTCTTC.

The rearrangement links TRBV19 to TRBJ2-2; 9 nucleotides match TRBD2. Looked up from germline, CDR1 is LNHDA and CDR2 is SQIVND (reference sequence). The CDR3 is 19 amino acids. The J segment lost 10 bases and the V segment lost 10 bases, leaving 28 bases of the junction unmatched. Here the CDR3 reads CAKYARVIITPIAGAELFF. Here the CDR3 DNA reads TGTGCCAAATACGCCCGGGTCATTATTACCCCTATAGCGGGAGCGGAGCTGTTTTTT.

The chain has TRBV30 and TRBJ2-1; D is uncertain. There are 12 residues in the CDR3. Between the trimmed V and J ends, which lost 2 bases and 5 bases, there was a span of 7 bases. Germline CDR1 is GTSNPN and CDR2 is SVGIG (reference sequence). The CDR3 protein is CAWSPRHNEQFF. For the CDR3, the DNA is TGTGCCTGGAGTCCCCGTCACAATGAGCAGTTCTTC.